Listed here is a single T cell receptor beta chain. The CDR3 consists of 18 residues. Germline lookup yields CDR1 MNHNS and CDR2 SASEGT. V shed 0 bases and J 4 bases; nucleotides not matched to a gene: 12. This entry comes from a study of blood T cell repertoires in COVID-19. Study-wide background: COVID-19 samples, acute and convalescent, were from the United States, Italy and Spain. Sample material is recorded as cDNA or gDNA derived from T cells, B-cell-depleted T cells, or PBMCs.

Original analysis: Reference gene primer amplification in the assay estimated nucleated cell counts. Profiling relied on immunoSEQ multiplex PCR, and the TCRdb table lists in-frame clones only, not all of them. V and J calls and clone size come straight from that table; D and trimming were deduced from the DNA. The sample holds about 200,000 clones, 88% seen once. The chain combines TRBV6-1 with TRBJ1-2; 9 nucleotides align to TRBD1. The source material was peripheral blood. The receptor was isolated from a man aged 18 to 29 with active or convalescent COVID-19. In DNA, the CDR3 is TGTGCCAGCAGTGAAGCGCCTTTGGACAGGGGTACCCCCTATGGCTACACCTTC. As protein: CASSEAPLDRGTPYGYTF.